This TCR beta chain was documented in a study of T cell responses to AZD1222 COVID-19 vaccine. The study, taken as a whole, reports: There were mostly white British donors and more females than males, and clonal diversity was possibly underestimated. Vaccine-associated CD4 TCRs ranged over spike, dominating at 160-218 and 743-854.

Measured with immunoSEQ multiplex PCR; TCRdb has only the in-frame clones, and not every one. The table includes 130,000 to 150,000 clones, approximately 94% detected once. The V gene's germline CDR1 is SGHTA and CDR2 FQGNSA. CDR3 size: 15 residues. V was shortened by 2 bases and J by 4 bases, with 14 bases between the two germline ends. This clone has only one observation. Its antigen remains unknown. The input for sequencing was peripheral blood, taken on day 0 of AZD1222 vaccination. The TCR sequence derives from an adult in good health. The V gene is TRBV7-2, the J gene TRBJ1-1; D remains unclear. CDR3 bases: TGTGCCAGCAGCTTAATGGCGCAGACAACCACTGAAGCTTTCTTT. Protein: CASSLMAQTTTEAFF.